The entry that follows covers one TCR beta chain sequence. V lost 0 bases and J lost 5, with 13 bases in between. This CDR3 has 15 residues. Germline-derived CDR1 and CDR2 are ENHRY and SYGVKD. The data originate from a study of blood T cell repertoires in COVID-19. Profiling relied on immunoSEQ multiplex PCR, and the TCRdb table lists in-frame clones only, not all of them. The sample consists of tens of thousands of clones, roughly 80% of them appearing once. Sequenced input: peripheral blood. This rearrangement joins TRBV10-3 to TRBJ2-5, with a tentative D call TRBD2 (6 bases). The clonotype was recovered from a human donor in a cohort sampled during active or convalescent COVID-19. The CDR3 spells CAISESEEGGETQYF. The CDR3 DNA reads as TGTGCCATCAGTGAGTCGGAGGAGGGCGGGGAGACCCAGTACTTC.